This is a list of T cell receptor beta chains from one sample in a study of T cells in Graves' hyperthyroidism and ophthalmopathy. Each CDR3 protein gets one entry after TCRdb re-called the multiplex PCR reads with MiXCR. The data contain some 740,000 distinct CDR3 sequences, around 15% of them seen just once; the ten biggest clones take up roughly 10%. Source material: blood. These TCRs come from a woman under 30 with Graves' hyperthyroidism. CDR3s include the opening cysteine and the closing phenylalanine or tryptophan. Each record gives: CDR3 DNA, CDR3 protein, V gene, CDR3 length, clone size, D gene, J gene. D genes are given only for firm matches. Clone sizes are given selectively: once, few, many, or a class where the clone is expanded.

DNA: TGTGCCACCCACCCGGGGTATATAGCGGGATCTAACTATGGCTACACCTTC
CDR3: CATHPGYIAGSNYGYTF
V: TRBV12-3/TRBV12-4
length: 17
size: -
D: -
J: TRBJ1-2

DNA: TGTGCCAGCAGTGAATATCAGAACTATGGCTACACCTTC
CDR3: CASSEYQNYGYTF
V: TRBV25-1
length: 13
size: few
D: -
J: TRBJ1-2

DNA: TGTGCCAGCAGTCCGGGGGCAGGGGGCAAGAACTTC
CDR3: CASSPGAGGKNF
V: TRBV11-2
length: 12
size: -
D: TRBD1
J: TRBJ2-5

DNA: TGTGCCAGCAGCTTAAGGCAGACTTCGAACACCGGGGAGCTGTTTTTT
CDR3: CASSLRQTSNTGELFF
V: TRBV7-3
length: 16
size: -
D: -
J: TRBJ2-2

DNA: TGTGCCTGGAGTGTTAGCAGAAACAATGAGCAGTTCTTC
CDR3: CAWSVSRNNEQFF
V: TRBV30
length: 13
size: many
D: -
J: TRBJ2-1

DNA: TGTGCCAGCAGCCCCACCCGATCCTATGGCTACACCTTC
CDR3: CASSPTRSYGYTF
V: TRBV14
length: 13
size: few
D: -
J: TRBJ1-2

DNA: TGTGCCAGTAGTAGGCTCTATAGCGGGAGTGACAATGAGCAGTTCTTC
CDR3: CASSRLYSGSDNEQFF
V: TRBV19
length: 16
size: -
D: TRBD2
J: TRBJ2-1

DNA: TGTGCCAGCAGTTATGGACAGACAGGCACAGATACGCAGTATTTT
CDR3: CASSYGQTGTDTQYF
V: TRBV6-1
length: 15
size: -
D: -
J: TRBJ2-3

DNA: TGTGCCATCAGTGAGGGGGGAGAAGCCCAGCATTTT
CDR3: CAISEGGEAQHF
V: TRBV10-3
length: 12
size: few
D: -
J: TRBJ1-5

DNA: TGTGCCAGCAGCTTAGTTGATTCCAACTATGGCTACACCTTC
CDR3: CASSLVDSNYGYTF
V: TRBV7-9
length: 14
size: -
D: -
J: TRBJ1-2